The rows below give T cell receptor beta chains drawn from one sample of a study of T cells in Graves' hyperthyroidism and ophthalmopathy. From the multiplex PCR reads, TCRdb called clonotypes with MiXCR, one entry per CDR3 protein. The table records about 640,000 distinct CDR3 sequences, around 20% of them present only once. The material sequenced was blood. All receptors derive from a man aged 25-40 years with Graves' ophthalmopathy. The CDR3 runs from the conserved cysteine through the conserved F or W. A D gene is named only where the DNA matches it firmly. Not every row has a clone size; where given, it reads once, few, many or a size class.

d_gene: TRBD1; abundance: many; j_gene: TRBJ2-2; v_gene: TRBV5-1; CDR3nt: TGCGCCAGCAGTTCCGGGACAGCGAACACCGGGGAGCTGTTTTTT; CDR3aa: CASSSGTANTGELFF
d_gene: -; abundance: -; j_gene: TRBJ2-3; v_gene: TRBV4-2; CDR3nt: TGTGCCAGCAGCCAACTGCCCCCCGATCGGGGTGGTACGCAGTATTTT; CDR3aa: CASSQLPPDRGGTQYF
d_gene: -; abundance: -; j_gene: TRBJ2-7; v_gene: TRBV7-9; CDR3nt: TGTGCCAGCAGCTTAGTCGGGGAGGGACAAAGCTCCTACGAGCAGTACTTC; CDR3aa: CASSLVGEGQSSYEQYF
d_gene: -; abundance: -; j_gene: TRBJ1-2; v_gene: TRBV10-2; CDR3nt: TGCGCCAGCAGTGACATCTCCCCTAACTATGGCTACACCTTC; CDR3aa: CASSDISPNYGYTF
d_gene: -; abundance: -; j_gene: TRBJ2-2; v_gene: TRBV4-1; CDR3nt: TGCGCCAGCAGCCACATCTTAGGGCGGAACACCGGGGAGCTGTTTTTT; CDR3aa: CASSHILGRNTGELFF
d_gene: -; abundance: -; j_gene: TRBJ1-3; v_gene: TRBV6-2/TRBV6-3; CDR3nt: TGTGCCAGCAGTTACTATTCGGGGTCTGGAAACACCATATATTTT; CDR3aa: CASSYYSGSGNTIYF
d_gene: TRBD1; abundance: few; j_gene: TRBJ1-2; v_gene: TRBV20-1; CDR3nt: TGCAGTGTCAGACAGGGCAAATCTGGCTACACCTTC; CDR3aa: CSVRQGKSGYTF
d_gene: TRBD2; abundance: -; j_gene: TRBJ2-2; v_gene: TRBV12-3/TRBV12-4; CDR3nt: TGTGCCAGCAACGGCGGACTAGCAGGCACCGGGGAGCTGTTTTTT; CDR3aa: CASNGGLAGTGELFF
d_gene: TRBD2; abundance: -; j_gene: TRBJ2-1; v_gene: TRBV5-1; CDR3nt: TGCGCCAGCAGCCGAGCGGGAGACCTCTACAATGAGCAGTTCTTC; CDR3aa: CASSRAGDLYNEQFF
d_gene: TRBD1; abundance: many; j_gene: TRBJ1-1; v_gene: TRBV5-1; CDR3nt: TGCGCCAGCAGCTGGACAGGGATGGACACTGAAGCTTTCTTT; CDR3aa: CASSWTGMDTEAFF
d_gene: -; abundance: few; j_gene: TRBJ2-5; v_gene: TRBV27; CDR3nt: TGTGCCAGCAGTCCCACCTTCAGCGGGTTCCAAGAGACCCAGTACTTC; CDR3aa: CASSPTFSGFQETQYF
d_gene: -; abundance: -; j_gene: TRBJ1-2; v_gene: TRBV15; CDR3nt: TGTGCCACCAGCAGAGATTTCGGCCACAACTATGGCTACACCTTC; CDR3aa: CATSRDFGHNYGYTF
d_gene: -; abundance: many; j_gene: TRBJ1-5; v_gene: TRBV15; CDR3nt: TGTGCCACCAGCAGAGATGGGGCAGGGTTCGGGCAGCCCCAGCATTTT; CDR3aa: CATSRDGAGFGQPQHF
d_gene: -; abundance: -; j_gene: TRBJ2-7; v_gene: TRBV11-3; CDR3nt: TGTGCCAGAACCGGATTCACCTACGAGCAGTACTTC; CDR3aa: CARTGFTYEQYF
d_gene: -; abundance: few; j_gene: TRBJ2-5; v_gene: TRBV10-1; CDR3nt: TGCGCCAGCAGTGAGACGGGTGACCGCCGCCAAGAGACCCAGTACTTC; CDR3aa: CASSETGDRRQETQYF
d_gene: TRBD2; abundance: few; j_gene: TRBJ2-1; v_gene: TRBV27; CDR3nt: TGTGCCAGCAGGGAGCTAGCGGATAAGCAGTTCTTC; CDR3aa: CASRELADKQFF
d_gene: TRBD2; abundance: -; j_gene: TRBJ2-7; v_gene: TRBV4-3; CDR3nt: TGCGCCAGCAGCCAAGATTTCGGCGGGAGGGCCTACGAGCAGTACTTC; CDR3aa: CASSQDFGGRAYEQYF
d_gene: TRBD2; abundance: few; j_gene: TRBJ2-1; v_gene: TRBV20-1; CDR3nt: TGCAGTGCTAGAGATCGGCTAGCGGGAGACAATGAGCAGTTCTTC; CDR3aa: CSARDRLAGDNEQFF
d_gene: TRBD1; abundance: -; j_gene: TRBJ1-1; v_gene: TRBV28; CDR3nt: TGTGCCAGCCGAAGGGTAGGGGGCTCGAACACTGAAGCTTTCTTT; CDR3aa: CASRRVGGSNTEAFF
d_gene: TRBD2; abundance: few; j_gene: TRBJ2-1; v_gene: TRBV11-2; CDR3nt: TGTGCCAGCAGCTTAGCCCTAGCGGGAGCCTTCTCCTACAATGAGCAGTTCTTC; CDR3aa: CASSLALAGAFSYNEQFF
d_gene: TRBD2; abundance: -; j_gene: TRBJ2-1; v_gene: TRBV19; CDR3nt: TGTGCCAGTAGAATAGAGTCGGGGAGGGGAGGCAATGAGCAGTTCTTC; CDR3aa: CASRIESGRGGNEQFF
d_gene: TRBD2; abundance: -; j_gene: TRBJ2-1; v_gene: TRBV27; CDR3nt: TGTGCCAGCAGTTTATCACTAGCGGGAGTGGGGTGGTACAATGAGCAGTTCTTC; CDR3aa: CASSLSLAGVGWYNEQFF
d_gene: -; abundance: many; j_gene: TRBJ1-1; v_gene: TRBV28; CDR3nt: TGTGCCAGCAGTTTCCCGGACACTAACACTGAAGCTTTCTTT; CDR3aa: CASSFPDTNTEAFF
d_gene: TRBD2; abundance: few; j_gene: TRBJ2-5; v_gene: TRBV18; CDR3nt: TGTGCCAGCTCACCATCCCCGGGACTAGCTCAAGAGACCCAGTACTTC; CDR3aa: CASSPSPGLAQETQYF
d_gene: -; abundance: -; j_gene: TRBJ2-7; v_gene: TRBV19; CDR3nt: TGTGCCAGTAGTGTACAGGGCCTCCCCTACGAGCAGTACTTC; CDR3aa: CASSVQGLPYEQYF
d_gene: TRBD1; abundance: many; j_gene: TRBJ1-1; v_gene: TRBV2; CDR3nt: TGTGCCAGCAGTGAACTGGGACAGATGAACACTGAAGCTTTCTTT; CDR3aa: CASSELGQMNTEAFF
d_gene: -; abundance: -; j_gene: TRBJ2-1; v_gene: TRBV18; CDR3nt: TGTGCCAGCTCACCACAAGGGCTAGCAGCCTACAATGAGCAGTTCTTC; CDR3aa: CASSPQGLAAYNEQFF
d_gene: -; abundance: many; j_gene: TRBJ2-2; v_gene: TRBV3-1; CDR3nt: TGTGCCAGCAGCCATTACACCGGGGAGCTGTTTTTT; CDR3aa: CASSHYTGELFF
d_gene: TRBD2; abundance: few; j_gene: TRBJ2-5; v_gene: TRBV4-1; CDR3nt: TGCGCCAGCAGCCACGATGCGCGGGAGTTGCGCGAGACCCAGTACTTC; CDR3aa: CASSHDARELRETQYF
d_gene: TRBD1; abundance: -; j_gene: TRBJ2-2; v_gene: TRBV19; CDR3nt: TGTGCCAGTAGTCTAAGCAGGGGGCCCGGGGAGCTGTTTTTT; CDR3aa: CASSLSRGPGELFF
d_gene: -; abundance: few; j_gene: TRBJ2-1; v_gene: TRBV6-2/TRBV6-3; CDR3nt: TGTGCCAGCAGTTCCACCCGAGGGGGGCAGGGGTTGTTCTTC; CDR3aa: CASSSTRGGQGLFF
d_gene: TRBD1; abundance: -; j_gene: TRBJ2-7; v_gene: TRBV5-1; CDR3nt: TGCGCCAGCAGCACGGCCGGGACAGGGACCTACGAGCAGTACTTC; CDR3aa: CASSTAGTGTYEQYF
d_gene: TRBD1; abundance: few; j_gene: TRBJ1-4; v_gene: TRBV30; CDR3nt: TGTGCCTGGAGTGACTACAGGGGTTCCGGTAATGAAAAACTGTTTTTT; CDR3aa: CAWSDYRGSGNEKLFF
d_gene: -; abundance: few; j_gene: TRBJ1-2; v_gene: TRBV7-9; CDR3nt: TGTGCCAGCAGTGAGGGTGGGAACGGCTACACCTTC; CDR3aa: CASSEGGNGYTF
d_gene: TRBD2; abundance: -; j_gene: TRBJ2-7; v_gene: TRBV27; CDR3nt: TGTGCCAGCAGGTGGACTAGCGGGAGCCTTTTCTCCTACGAGCAGTACTTC; CDR3aa: CASRWTSGSLFSYEQYF
d_gene: -; abundance: many; j_gene: TRBJ2-1; v_gene: TRBV5-1; CDR3nt: TGCGCCAGCAGCTTGGGTCAGGGGATGGATGAGCAGTTCTTC; CDR3aa: CASSLGQGMDEQFF
d_gene: -; abundance: -; j_gene: TRBJ1-1; v_gene: TRBV5-1; CDR3nt: TGCGCCAGCAGCAGTACGACAGGTCTAGGCCCTCTTGCTTTCTTT; CDR3aa: CASSSTTGLGPLAFF
d_gene: -; abundance: few; j_gene: TRBJ2-7; v_gene: TRBV9; CDR3nt: TGTGCCAGCAGCGTAGACGGGGGCTACGAGCAGTACTTC; CDR3aa: CASSVDGGYEQYF
d_gene: TRBD2; abundance: few; j_gene: TRBJ2-1; v_gene: TRBV10-3; CDR3nt: TGTGCCATCAGGGGCGGGGGGACTACAGGTGAGCAGTTCTTC; CDR3aa: CAIRGGGTTGEQFF
d_gene: -; abundance: -; j_gene: TRBJ2-7; v_gene: TRBV20-1; CDR3nt: TGCAGTGCTGATGGCGGCGAATACTCCTACGAGCAGTACTTC; CDR3aa: CSADGGEYSYEQYF
d_gene: -; abundance: -; j_gene: TRBJ1-1; v_gene: TRBV25-1; CDR3nt: TGTGCCAGCAGTGGACCGGGACCAAACACTGAAGCTTTCTTT; CDR3aa: CASSGPGPNTEAFF
d_gene: TRBD1; abundance: many; j_gene: TRBJ1-2; v_gene: TRBV6-2/TRBV6-3; CDR3nt: TGTGCCAGCAGTTGGACAGGGGCCGGCCGCGGCTACACCTTC; CDR3aa: CASSWTGAGRGYTF
d_gene: -; abundance: -; j_gene: TRBJ1-5; v_gene: TRBV29-1; CDR3nt: TGCAGCGTTGGAGGGAGCAATCAGCCCCAGCATTTT; CDR3aa: CSVGGSNQPQHF
d_gene: TRBD2; abundance: -; j_gene: TRBJ2-3; v_gene: TRBV19; CDR3nt: TGTGCCAGTAGTATGGGTAGGACTAGCGGTTCAGATACGCAGTATTTT; CDR3aa: CASSMGRTSGSDTQYF
d_gene: -; abundance: -; j_gene: TRBJ2-6; v_gene: TRBV5-8; CDR3nt: TGTGCCAGCAGTTGGGGGGCTGCTGGGGCCAACGTCCTGACTTTC; CDR3aa: CASSWGAAGANVLTF
d_gene: -; abundance: -; j_gene: TRBJ2-2; v_gene: TRBV28; CDR3nt: TGTGCCAGCAGTTTTTACAGGAACACCGGGGAGCTGTTTTTT; CDR3aa: CASSFYRNTGELFF
d_gene: -; abundance: few; j_gene: TRBJ1-6; v_gene: TRBV19; CDR3nt: TGTGCCAGTAGTCATATACAGGACTCACCCCTCCACTTT; CDR3aa: CASSHIQDSPLHF
d_gene: -; abundance: -; j_gene: TRBJ1-1; v_gene: TRBV27; CDR3nt: TGTGCCACCGGGCGGGGGAACACTGAAGCTTTCTTT; CDR3aa: CATGRGNTEAFF
d_gene: TRBD1; abundance: few; j_gene: TRBJ2-1; v_gene: TRBV28; CDR3nt: TGTGCCAGCAGTTTTTCGGGACAGGACTCCAATGAGCAGTTCTTC; CDR3aa: CASSFSGQDSNEQFF
d_gene: TRBD1; abundance: -; j_gene: TRBJ2-7; v_gene: TRBV19; CDR3nt: TGTGCCAGTAGTGTGACAGGGACCACGACATTATACGAGCAGTACTTC; CDR3aa: CASSVTGTTTLYEQYF
d_gene: -; abundance: many; j_gene: TRBJ2-3; v_gene: TRBV12-3/TRBV12-4; CDR3nt: TGTGCCAGCAGCAAACGGAGAGGGACAGATACGCAGTATTTT; CDR3aa: CASSKRRGTDTQYF
d_gene: TRBD1; abundance: -; j_gene: TRBJ2-7; v_gene: TRBV5-4; CDR3nt: TGTGCCAGCAGCCCCGGACAGGAGACCTACGAGCAGTACTTC; CDR3aa: CASSPGQETYEQYF
d_gene: -; abundance: many; j_gene: TRBJ2-1; v_gene: TRBV13; CDR3nt: TGTGCCAGCAGCTTGAGTGTTGACAATGAGCAGTTCTTC; CDR3aa: CASSLSVDNEQFF
d_gene: -; abundance: -; j_gene: TRBJ1-5; v_gene: TRBV28; CDR3nt: TGTGCCAGCAGAGGGCAGTACAATCAGCCCCAGCATTTT; CDR3aa: CASRGQYNQPQHF
d_gene: -; abundance: few; j_gene: TRBJ2-1; v_gene: TRBV20-1; CDR3nt: TGCAGTGCTAGAGAACTAGCTATCGGCATCTCCTACAATGAGCAGTTCTTC; CDR3aa: CSARELAIGISYNEQFF
d_gene: -; abundance: -; j_gene: TRBJ2-6; v_gene: TRBV5-5; CDR3nt: TGTGCCAGCAGCTTGGTCCCGTCCCCTGGGGCCAACGTCCTGACTTTC; CDR3aa: CASSLVPSPGANVLTF
d_gene: -; abundance: many; j_gene: TRBJ2-1; v_gene: TRBV28; CDR3nt: TGTGCCAGCAGTTTTAGACTAGTAAGCTACAATGAGCAGTTCTTC; CDR3aa: CASSFRLVSYNEQFF
d_gene: -; abundance: few; j_gene: TRBJ2-4; v_gene: TRBV20-1; CDR3nt: TGCAGTGCTAAACGAGACAGGAGCCAAAACATTCAGTACTTC; CDR3aa: CSAKRDRSQNIQYF
d_gene: -; abundance: few; j_gene: TRBJ2-6; v_gene: TRBV28; CDR3nt: TGTGCCAGCAGTTTATCCTGGGACTCTGGGGCCAACGTCCTGACTTTC; CDR3aa: CASSLSWDSGANVLTF